A selection of T cell receptor beta chains follows, all from one sample in a study of post-analysis software for immune sequencing data. Each CDR3 protein is one row after TCRdb ran MiXCR on the PCR reads. The data show more than 350,000 distinct CDR3 sequences, with about 40% seen just once and approximately 7.1% held by the top ten. The specimen was blood. These receptors originate from a girl aged 2 to 9 with multiple sclerosis. CDR3s include the opening cysteine and the closing phenylalanine or tryptophan. The D gene is left open where the match is weak. Clone size is given for some rows only: seen once, a few or many times, or a class if the clone is expanded.

>TRBJ1-2|TRBV7-9|.|.
TGTGCCAGCAGCTTTACCCGGGGGCCTGTTCGAGGCTACACCTTC
CASSFTRGPVRGYTF
>TRBJ1-2|TRBV10-3|TRBD1|.
TGTGCCATCAGTGAGTCGGCTCAGGGGGACGGCGACACCTTC
CAISESAQGDGDTF
>TRBJ1-1|TRBV7-2|TRBD1|.
TGTGCCAGCAGCCTAGTTCCCACAGGGGGGAACACTGAAGCTTTCTTT
CASSLVPTGGNTEAFF
>TRBJ1-2|TRBV9|.|once
TGTGCCAGCAGCGTACAGGGACGGGATGGCTACACCTTC
CASSVQGRDGYTF
>TRBJ2-7|TRBV10-3|TRBD1|few
TGTGCCATCAGTGAGACCGGGACAGTAACCTACGAGCAGTACTTC
CAISETGTVTYEQYF
>TRBJ2-7|TRBV12-3/TRBV12-4|.|few
TGTGCCAGCAGTTTACTAAACGAGCAGTACTTC
CASSLLNEQYF
>TRBJ2-5|TRBV14|.|few
TGTGCCAGCAGCCAGGCCGGGACTCCGATGGAGACCCAGTACTTC
CASSQAGTPMETQYF
>TRBJ2-3|TRBV4-3|TRBD2|.
TGCGCCAGCAGCCACCTACTTCCGGGACTAGCGGGAGAGGTTGGGGTAACAGATACGCAGTATTTT
CASSHLLPGLAGEVGVTDTQYF
>TRBJ1-1|TRBV5-1|.|.
TGCGCCAGCAGCCCACAGATGGGCACTGAAGCTTTCTTT
CASSPQMGTEAFF
>TRBJ2-7|TRBV6-5|.|.
TGTGCCAGCAGTTACTCAGGGACAACGCTCTACGAGCAGTACTTC
CASSYSGTTLYEQYF
>TRBJ2-7|TRBV7-9|.|.
TGTGCCAGCAGCTTAGCGCGGGGTCGCGGGGAGTTCTACGAGCAGTACTTC
CASSLARGRGEFYEQYF
>TRBJ2-7|TRBV7-9|TRBD2|.
TGTGCCAGCAGCGCGACTAGCGGAGACTCCTACGAGCAGTACTTC
CASSATSGDSYEQYF
>TRBJ2-7|TRBV20-1|.|.
TGCAGTGCTAGGTTAGGACCCTACGAGCAGTACTTC
CSARLGPYEQYF
>TRBJ2-3|TRBV4-2|TRBD2|.
TGTGCCAGCAGCCAAGACAAGATAACTAGCGGGAGGACAGATACGCAGTATTTT
CASSQDKITSGRTDTQYF
>TRBJ1-2|TRBV19|TRBD1|.
TGTGCCAGTAGTATGCGGACAGGGGGGACTGGCTACACCTTC
CASSMRTGGTGYTF
>TRBJ2-3|TRBV4-1|TRBD1|few
TGCGCCAGCAGCCAAGAGCAGGGGGCGGTTATGCCAGATACGCAGTATTTT
CASSQEQGAVMPDTQYF
>TRBJ1-5|TRBV5-1|.|.
TGCGCCAGCAGCGGCAGACAGAGGTCGGGTCAGCCCCAGCATTTT
CASSGRQRSGQPQHF
>TRBJ2-3|TRBV29-1|.|.
TGCAGCGCACTGGATCACGCTCGGGGTACGCAGTATTTT
CSALDHARGTQYF
>TRBJ1-6|TRBV5-1|TRBD1|.
TGCGCCAGCGCATACCCGGACAGGGCCTATAATTCACCCCTCCACTTT
CASAYPDRAYNSPLHF
>TRBJ2-3|TRBV20-1|TRBD2|.
TGCAGTTCAGGACTAGCGGCCTACACAGATACGCAGTATTTT
CSSGLAAYTDTQYF
>TRBJ1-2|TRBV20-1|TRBD1|.
TGCAGTGCTAACGCGGATCCGGGACAGGGGATGGTTGGCTACACCTTC
CSANADPGQGMVGYTF
>TRBJ2-1|TRBV6-6|.|.
TGTGCCAGCAGTTCGCCCCCCAATGAGCAGTTCTTC
CASSSPPNEQFF
>TRBJ1-2|TRBV6-6|.|.
TGTGCCAGCAGTAAACAGGAGAACTATGGCTACACCTTC
CASSKQENYGYTF
>TRBJ2-7|TRBV7-2|TRBD2|once
TGTGCCAGCAGCTTAGTCACTAGCGGGAGATACGAGCAGTACTTC
CASSLVTSGRYEQYF
>TRBJ2-3|TRBV5-1|TRBD2|once
TGCGCCAGCAGCTTGCGACCTAGCGGGACGGTTTGGTCAGATACGCAGTATTTT
CASSLRPSGTVWSDTQYF
>TRBJ2-5|TRBV20-1|TRBD2|few
TGCAGTGCTCGGGACTACCGCCAAGAGACCCAGTACTTC
CSARDYRQETQYF
>TRBJ2-7|TRBV29-1|TRBD1|.
TGCAGCGTGAGGACAGGACGTAAATACGAGCAGTACTTC
CSVRTGRKYEQYF
>TRBJ1-2|TRBV6-1|.|.
TGTGCCAGCAGTGGGATCCGGGATGGCTACACCTTC
CASSGIRDGYTF
>TRBJ2-1|TRBV29-1|TRBD2|.
TGCAGCGTTGAAGTCCTAGACTCGGTAGCGGGCACCTATCAGTACAATGAGCAGTTCTTC
CSVEVLDSVAGTYQYNEQFF
>TRBJ2-1|TRBV7-3|.|.
TGTGCCAGCAGCCCAAGGACGCGGGATGAGCAGTTCTTC
CASSPRTRDEQFF
>TRBJ2-7|TRBV2|.|once
TGTGCCAGCAGCGACCGGGACGGAGGATCCTACGAGCAGTACTTC
CASSDRDGGSYEQYF
>TRBJ1-1|TRBV25-1|.|.
TGTGTCAGCAGTCTCCCGGGAGGGATGAACACTGAAGCTTTCTTT
CVSSLPGGMNTEAFF
>TRBJ1-5|TRBV7-2|TRBD1|.
TGTGCCAGCAGCTCTGGGACAGGGCATCAGCCCCAGCATTTT
CASSSGTGHQPQHF
>TRBJ2-7|TRBV6-6|.|.
TGTGCCAGCAGCCCTGGTTATGTCTACGAGCAGTACTTC
CASSPGYVYEQYF
>TRBJ1-2|TRBV6-5|.|few
TGTGCCAGCAGATTTCAGCGCCAGGATTATGGCTACACCTTC
CASRFQRQDYGYTF
>TRBJ2-2|TRBV4-1|.|.
TGCGCCAGCAGCCTCCAGGGGATAGGCACCGGGGAGCTGTTTTTT
CASSLQGIGTGELFF
>TRBJ1-2|TRBV20-1|TRBD1|.
TGCAGTGCTAGTGACAGGGTCTTTTATGGCTACACCTTC
CSASDRVFYGYTF
>TRBJ2-7|TRBV10-3|TRBD1|few
TGTGCCATCAGTAGTGGGACAGCGAGCTCCTACGAGCAGTACTTC
CAISSGTASSYEQYF
>TRBJ2-5|TRBV29-1|.|.
TGCAGCGTCTACAGGGAAATTGGAGAGACCCAGTACTTC
CSVYREIGETQYF
>TRBJ2-1|TRBV7-2|.|once
TGTGCCAGCAGCTTAACGAGGGACAATGAGCAGTTCTTC
CASSLTRDNEQFF
>TRBJ2-7|TRBV28|TRBD1|.
TGTGCCAGCAGTTTCCCCGGGACAGGGAACTACGAGCAGTACTTC
CASSFPGTGNYEQYF